This T cell receptor (beta chain) was captured by sequencing in a study of shared clonotypes between healthy human individuals. The V gene lost 1 base and the J gene lost 7 bases, with 14 bases spanning the gap. CDR3 size: 15 residues. Germline CDR1 SGHTA, CDR2 FQGNSA. The assay was immunoSEQ multiplex PCR, and TCRdb's table has in-frame clones only and misses some. The sample yields over a million clones, approximately 72% seen once. Study-wide results and caveats: Sharing of clonotypes among donors was expected to vary with sequencing depth. Naive CD4 clonotype sharing across four donors was 5% to 6%. All-four-donor shared clonotypes had higher generation probabilities than non-shared clonotypes did.

For this clone: Its antigen remains unidentified.

The chain combines TRBV7-2 with TRBJ1-5; no definite D call. The sequencing sample was made of memory CD4+ T cells sorted from blood. Subset: CD45RA-negative fraction. The TCR originated in a man aged 18 to 30 in good health. CDR3 DNA sequence: TGTGCCAGCAGCTTAGAAGGCCGGCGAATCCAGCCCCAGCATTTT. Translation gives CASSLEGRRIQPQHF.